A single sample is the source of the 11 T cell receptor beta chains below, sequenced in a study of cytomegalovirus exposure and HLA in healthy donors. Primers included in the PCR were 60 Vbeta and 13 Jbeta primers. The protocol was immunoSEQ multiplex PCR, while the TCRdb copy is restricted to in-frame clones and leaves out a portion. The sample includes about 190,000 clones, almost 75% of them seen just once. The sequencing input was PBMCs. These receptors originate from a woman aged 25 to 39 in good health and CMV-seropositive.

The chain recombines TRBV5-4 with TRBJ2-5; 13 positions agree with TRBD2. J lost 5 bases, V lost 2 bases, and 3 bases had no gene match. From germline, CDR1 is SGHNT and CDR2 YYREEE (reference sequence). The length of the CDR3 is 15 residues. The chain's CDR3 is CASSFRTSGSETQYF. In nucleotides, the CDR3 is TGTGCCAGCAGCTTTCGGACTAGCGGGAGTGAGACCCAGTACTTC.

This clone was detected a few times. The chain uses TRBV27 and TRBJ1-1; no clear D. Trimming pared 0 bases from V and 1 base from J, leaving 12 bases between. The CDR3 consists of 16 residues. The germline gives CDR1 MNHEY, CDR2 SMNVEV (reference sequence). Here the CDR3 reads CASSLSIRVENTEAFF. CDR3 in DNA: TGTGCCAGCAGTTTATCAATACGGGTAGAGAACACTGAAGCTTTCTTT.

V and J are TRBV6-5 and TRBJ2-2, with 11 bases aligning to TRBD2. J gave up 8 bases and V 2 bases, and 7 bases lay outside the gene matches. Germline loops: CDR1 MNHEY, CDR2 SVGAGI. The CDR3 sequence is 16 residues long. Here the CDR3 DNA reads TGTGCCAGCAGTTACGCACTAGCGGGAGAAGGGGGGGAGCTGTTTTTT. As protein: CASSYALAGEGGELFF.

The rearrangement joins TRBV9 to TRBJ2-3, with a weak D call TRBD2 (6 bases). V was shortened by 10 bases and J by 4 bases, with 16 bases between the two germline ends. This CDR3 contains 13 residues. The germline gives CDR1 SGDLS, CDR2 YYNGEE. As DNA, the CDR3 is TGTGCCGCCAGACGGGAGTTAGCAGATACGCAGTATTTT. Protein sequence: CAARRELADTQYF.

CDR3 in DNA: TGTGCCAGCAGCACGGGAGGGGAGCAGTTCTTC. Residues: CASSTGGEQFF. This sequence joins TRBV6-5 and TRBJ2-1; 8 bases are shared with TRBD2. The CDR3 is 11 amino acids. The junction had 2 bases not matched to a gene; V was cut back by 6 bases and J by 10 bases. CDR1 and CDR2 from the germline V gene are MNHEY and SVGAGI.

This chain uses TRBV11-3 with TRBJ2-1; D gene ambiguous. From germline, CDR1 is SGHNT and CDR2 YENEEA. The CDR3 length is 13 residues. Trimming left V 1 base short and J 4 bases short, with 5 bases between. This chain's CDR3 is CASSLGAYNEQFF. The CDR3, as DNA: TGTGCCAGCAGCTTAGGGGCATACAATGAGCAGTTCTTC.

The V gene is TRBV6-6, the J gene TRBJ1-2, with TRBD1 identical over 7 bases. This CDR3 is 15 amino acids long. CDR1 is MNHNY, CDR2 SVGAGI, per germline (reference sequence). V shed 2 bases, J shed 6 bases, and the junction held 9 bases outside the gene matches. The CDR3 DNA reads TGTGCCAGCAGTTACCGGGACAGATTCACCGATGGCTACACCTTC. Residues: CASSYRDRFTDGYTF.

The chain links TRBV27 to TRBJ1-4, with D possibly TRBD1 on 5 matching bases. Trimming stripped 4 bases from V and 13 bases from J, with 16 bases between. Germline V lookup: CDR1 MNHEY, CDR2 SMNVEV (reference sequence). The CDR3 spans 13 residues. Here the CDR3 reads CASSWDGGMRLFF. Written as DNA, the CDR3 is TGTGCCAGCAGTTGGGACGGGGGGATGAGACTGTTTTTT.

The V gene is TRBV11-2, the J gene TRBJ1-1; a possible D gene is TRBD1 (6 bases). Germline assignment: CDR1 SGHAT and CDR2 FQNNGV. The CDR3 is 15 amino acids. V lost 6 bases and J lost 1, with 15 bases in between. CDR3 bases: TGTGCCAGCAGTTACACTGACAGGAAGAACACTGAAGCTTTCTTT. Protein: CASSYTDRKNTEAFF.

The chain joins TRBV5-3 to TRBJ1-1; unclear D gene. TRBV5-3 is identified as an open reading frame with a role that is uncertain. The V gene lost 1 base and the J gene lost 11 bases, with 24 bases spanning the gap. This CDR3 spans 16 amino acids. CDR3 in DNA: TGTGCCAGAAGCTTGTTTTGGCGGCGGGCGGGGAGGGCCGCTTTCTTT. As protein: CARSLFWRRAGRAAFF.

The rearrangement joins TRBV27 to TRBJ2-6, with D possibly TRBD1 on 6 matching bases. Trimming shortened V by 3 bases and J by 4 bases, and 7 bases separated the two germline ends. This CDR3 comprises 14 residues. Germline lookup yields CDR1 MNHEY and CDR2 SMNVEV (reference sequence). The CDR3 coding sequence is TGTGCCAGCAGTTTCAGGGGAGGGGCCAACGTCCTGACTTTC. This encodes CASSFRGGANVLTF.